What follows is one T cell receptor beta chain and its context. The antigen is not known. TCRdb's copy holds only in-frame clones and misses some; the assay was immunoSEQ multiplex PCR. This sample has 35,000 to 40,000 clones, with roughly 90% found just once. This entry is derived from a study of STAT3 mutations in large granular lymphocyte leukemia. General observations from the study: TCR clonotype switching after therapy occurred in about 30% of the 18 patients. Every T-LGLL patient had at least one immunodominant TCRbeta clonotype.

The length of the CDR3 is 12 residues. Germline V CDR1 and CDR2: LNHDA, SQIVND (reference sequence). Deletions cut 2 bases from V and 5 bases from J, with 6 bases between. V usage is TRBV19 and J usage is TRBJ1-2, with TRBD1 as a possible D gene (5 bases). The sequencing input was PBMCs. This TCR derives from a human donor with T large granular lymphocyte leukemia. Some clones in this sample may be carry-over from other donors' samples. The CDR3 region has the DNA TGTGCCAGTAGTATAAAGGGGTATGGCTACACCTTC. Amino acid sequence: CASSIKGYGYTF.